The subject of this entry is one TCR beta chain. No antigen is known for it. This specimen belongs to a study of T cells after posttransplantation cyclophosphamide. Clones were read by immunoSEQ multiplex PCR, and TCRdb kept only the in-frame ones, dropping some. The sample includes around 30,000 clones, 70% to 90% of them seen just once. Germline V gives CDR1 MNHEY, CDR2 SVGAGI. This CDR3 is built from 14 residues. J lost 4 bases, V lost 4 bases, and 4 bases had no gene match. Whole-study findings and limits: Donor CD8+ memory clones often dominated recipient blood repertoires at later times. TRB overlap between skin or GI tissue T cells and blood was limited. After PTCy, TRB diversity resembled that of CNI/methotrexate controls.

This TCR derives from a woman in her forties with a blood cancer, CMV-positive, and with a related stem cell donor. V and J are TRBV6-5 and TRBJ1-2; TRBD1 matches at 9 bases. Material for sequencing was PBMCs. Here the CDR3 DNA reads TGTGCCAGCAGTTGGACAGGGGAGAGCTATGGCTACACCTTC. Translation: CASSWTGESYGYTF.